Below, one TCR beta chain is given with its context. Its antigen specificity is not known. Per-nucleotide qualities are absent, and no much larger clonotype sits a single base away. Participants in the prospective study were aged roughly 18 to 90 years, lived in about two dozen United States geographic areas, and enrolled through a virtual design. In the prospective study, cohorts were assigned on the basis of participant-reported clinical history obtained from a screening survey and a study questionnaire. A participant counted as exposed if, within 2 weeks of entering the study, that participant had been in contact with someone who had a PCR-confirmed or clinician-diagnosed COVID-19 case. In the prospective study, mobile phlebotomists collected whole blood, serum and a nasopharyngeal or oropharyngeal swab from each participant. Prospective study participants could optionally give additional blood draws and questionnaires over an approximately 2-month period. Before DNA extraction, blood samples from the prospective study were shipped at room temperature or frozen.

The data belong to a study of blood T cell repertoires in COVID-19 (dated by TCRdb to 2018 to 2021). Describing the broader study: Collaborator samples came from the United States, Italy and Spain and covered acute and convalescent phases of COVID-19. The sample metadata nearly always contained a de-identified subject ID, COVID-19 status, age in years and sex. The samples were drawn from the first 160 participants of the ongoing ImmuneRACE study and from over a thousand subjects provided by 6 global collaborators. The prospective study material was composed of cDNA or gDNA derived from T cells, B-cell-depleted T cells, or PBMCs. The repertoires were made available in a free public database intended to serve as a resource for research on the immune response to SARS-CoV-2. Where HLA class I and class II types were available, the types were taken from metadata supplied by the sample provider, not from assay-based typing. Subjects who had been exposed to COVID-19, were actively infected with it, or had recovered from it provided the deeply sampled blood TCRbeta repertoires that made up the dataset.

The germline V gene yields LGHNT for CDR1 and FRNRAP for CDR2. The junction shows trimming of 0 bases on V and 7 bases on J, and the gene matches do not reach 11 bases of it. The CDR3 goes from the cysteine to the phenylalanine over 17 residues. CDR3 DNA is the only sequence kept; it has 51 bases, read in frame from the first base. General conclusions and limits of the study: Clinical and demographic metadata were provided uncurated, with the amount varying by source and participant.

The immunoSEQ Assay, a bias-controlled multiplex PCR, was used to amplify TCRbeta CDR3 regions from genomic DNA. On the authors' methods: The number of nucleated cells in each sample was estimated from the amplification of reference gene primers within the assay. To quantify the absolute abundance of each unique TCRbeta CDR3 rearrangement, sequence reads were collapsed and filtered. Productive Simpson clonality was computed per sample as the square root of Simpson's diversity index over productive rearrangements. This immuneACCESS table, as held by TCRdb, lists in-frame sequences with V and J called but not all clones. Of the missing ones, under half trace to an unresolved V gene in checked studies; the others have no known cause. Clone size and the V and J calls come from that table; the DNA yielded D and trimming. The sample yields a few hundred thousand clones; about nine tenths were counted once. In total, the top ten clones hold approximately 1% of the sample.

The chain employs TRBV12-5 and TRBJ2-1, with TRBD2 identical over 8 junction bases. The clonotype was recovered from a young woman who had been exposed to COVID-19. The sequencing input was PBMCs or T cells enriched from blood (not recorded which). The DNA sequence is TGTGCTAGTGGTTTGGTACGATCTTTCGGGGGGGAGAATGAGCAGTTCTTC. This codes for CASGLVRSFGGENEQFF.